The 21 T cell receptor beta chains below were found in one sample sequenced in a study of blood T cell repertoires in COVID-19. Libraries were prepared by immunoSEQ multiplex PCR; TCRdb keeps only in-frame clonotypes and omits some of them. The repertoire includes 470,000 or so clones, around nine tenths of them detected once, and roughly 4% sits in the top ten. The source material was peripheral blood. These receptors all come from a woman aged 25 to 39 with acute or convalescent COVID-19.

The rearrangement uses TRBV9 and TRBJ2-2, with D uncertain. The germline V gene encodes CDR1 SGDLS and CDR2 YYNGEE. Trimming cost V 0 bases and J 6 bases, with 9 bases left between them. This CDR3 spans 14 amino acids. Here the CDR3 DNA reads TGTGCCAGCAGCGTAGGTTCAGGCCCCGGGGAGCTGTTTTTT. This codes for CASSVGSGPGELFF.

This CDR3 reads CASRSVSVGLRSSTDTQYF. The CDR3 DNA is TGTGCCAGCAGAAGCGTAAGTGTGGGTCTTCGTTCTAGCACAGATACGCAGTATTTT. V usage is TRBV21-1 and J usage is TRBJ2-3; the DNA was not compared with TRBD2, the D call given in the table. TRBV21-1 is described as a pseudogene. The CDR3 is 19 amino acids.

The rearrangement joins TRBV2 to TRBJ1-1; a weak D match, TRBD1 (6 bases). The CDR3 loop spans 11 amino acids. Germline V gene data show CDR1 as SNHLY and CDR2 as FYNNEI. Trimming pared 6 bases from V and 12 bases from J, leaving 14 bases between. The chain's CDR3 is CASRVHREPFF. The CDR3 coding sequence is TGTGCCAGCAGGGTCCACAGGGAGCCTTTCTTT.

The V gene is TRBV7-9, the J gene TRBJ1-2; D perhaps matches TRBD1 (5 bases). Trimming shortened V by 5 bases and J by 4 bases, and 8 bases separated the two germline ends. CDR1 is SEHNR, CDR2 FQNEAQ, per germline (reference sequence). CDR3 length equals 12 residues. CDR3 bases: TGTGCCAGCAGCCGCGGGACCTATGGCTACACCTTC. This codes for CASSRGTYGYTF.

The chain combines TRBV7-3 with TRBJ2-3; D is unresolved. Trimming took 4 bases from V and 5 from J, leaving 19 bases between them. Germline assignment: CDR1 SGHTA and CDR2 FQGTGA. The CDR3 extends over 16 amino acids. CDR3 bases: TGTGCCAGCAGCTCGACCGGTCGAAGAGGCGGAGATACGCAGTATTTT. It yields the protein CASSSTGRRGGDTQYF.

The chain links TRBV2 to TRBJ1-1, with 7 bases that match TRBD1. CDR1 and CDR2 (germline): SNHLY, FYNNEI. J lost 0 bases, V lost 8 bases, and 3 bases had no gene match. The CDR3 is made up of 13 amino acids. DNA of the CDR3: TGTGCCAGCGGGGGACAGTTGAACACTGAAGCTTTCTTT. This codes for CASGGQLNTEAFF.

This clone has just a few counts. The chain links TRBV7-8 to TRBJ1-2; possible D gene TRBD1, 6 bases. Germline V gene data show CDR1 as SGHVS and CDR2 as FQNEAQ. This CDR3 has 14 residues. Trimming took 2 bases from V and 4 from J, leaving 11 bases between them. The CDR3: CASSLTGTSYGYTF. The CDR3 DNA reads as TGTGCCAGCAGCTTAACCGGGACAAGCTATGGCTACACCTTC.

With regard to this clone: The same CDR3 arises from other DNA sequences in this sample as well. This rearrangement joins TRBV5-1 to TRBJ1-3; D may be TRBD1 (6 bases). The length of the CDR3 is 14 residues. V was shortened by 4 bases and J by 2 bases, with 10 bases between the two germline ends. From germline, CDR1 is SGHRS and CDR2 YFSETQ. Here the CDR3 DNA reads TGCGCCAGCAGCGGCGGACAGCCTGGAAACACCATATATTTT. Translation: CASSGGQPGNTIYF.

This chain links TRBV6-5 with TRBJ1-2, with 8 bases lining up with TRBD1. The CDR3 contains 13 residues. V gave up 5 bases and J gave up 8 bases; unmatched junction bases: 7. The germline CDR1 and CDR2 sequences are MNHEY and SVGAGI. CDR3 in DNA: TGTGCCAGCAGTCTACAGGGGGGAGTCGGCTACACCTTC. It specifies CASSLQGGVGYTF.

The chain couples TRBV6-5 to TRBJ2-5; 13 nucleotides line up with TRBD2. This CDR3 has 15 amino acids. The V segment lost 6 bases and the J segment 5 bases; nucleotides outside the gene matches: 6. Germline CDR1 MNHEY, CDR2 SVGAGI. As DNA, the CDR3 is TGTGCCAGCAGAAGGACTAGCGGGGGCGGGGAGACCCAGTACTTC. As protein: CASRRTSGGGETQYF.

The rearrangement uses TRBV7-8 and TRBJ2-1, with 9 bases fitting TRBD2. V shed 5 bases, J shed 9 bases, and the junction held 8 bases outside the gene matches. The germline V gene has CDR1 SGHVS and CDR2 FQNEAQ. The CDR3 covers 14 residues. The CDR3, as DNA: TGTGCCAGCAGCCCGCGGGGGGGAAAACGTGAGCAGTTCTTC. Translating it yields CASSPRGGKREQFF. Together with reference TRBV7-8 and TRBJ2-1, the CDR3 gives the full variable domain: GAGVSQSPRYKVAKRGQDVALRCDPISGHVSLFWYQQALGQGPEFLTYFQNEAQLDKSGLPSDRFFAERPEGSVSTLKIQRTQQEDSAVYLCASSPRGGKREQFFGPGTRLTVL.

CDR3 amino acids: CASSPQPWAGQYF. CDR3 DNA sequence: TGTGCCAGCAGCCCCCAACCATGGGCGGGCCAGTACTTC. This chain uses TRBV11-2 with TRBJ2-7; TRBD2 might be the D (5 bases). The germline V gene has CDR1 SGHAT and CDR2 FQNNGV. This CDR3 contains 13 residues. Trimming took off 5 bases at V and 10 bases at J, with 18 bases between the two ends.

V gene TRBV28 combines with J gene TRBJ2-2; 7 nucleotides match TRBD1. CDR3 size: 15 residues. Germline loops: CDR1 MDHEN, CDR2 SYDVKM. Losses at the gene ends were 3 bases for V and 2 bases for J; bases not matched to a gene: 3. Here the CDR3 reads CASSFEGGNTGELFF. The CDR3 DNA is TGTGCCAGCAGTTTTGAAGGGGGCAACACCGGGGAGCTGTTTTTT.

A single count supports this clone. V and J are TRBV29-1 and TRBJ2-7, with a tentative D call TRBD1 (6 bases). The CDR3 sequence is 13 residues long. The germline V gene encodes CDR1 SQVTM and CDR2 ANQGSEA. The V gene lost 6 bases and the J gene lost 3 bases, with 15 bases spanning the gap. The CDR3 loop reads CSVETGQNYEQYF. The CDR3 nucleotides read TGCAGCGTGGAGACGGGACAAAACTACGAGCAGTACTTC.

V gene TRBV9 combines with J gene TRBJ2-2, with TRBD1 matching over 9 bases. Germline CDR1 and CDR2: SGDLS and YYNGEE. V lost 0 bases, J lost 4 bases, and 1 base stayed unmatched. The CDR3 totals 15 residues. This CDR3 reads CASSVGQGGTGELFF. CDR3 nucleotides: TGTGCCAGCAGCGTAGGACAGGGGGGCACCGGGGAGCTGTTTTTT.

This chain connects TRBV15 to TRBJ1-1, with D perhaps TRBD1 (5 bases). The CDR3 runs 12 residues. Per germline, CDR1 LNHNV and CDR2 YYDKDF (reference sequence). The V gene lost 5 bases and the J gene lost 4 bases, with 8 bases spanning the gap. CDR3 region: CATSQGGTEAFF. In DNA, the CDR3 is TGTGCCACCAGCCAGGGTGGCACTGAAGCTTTCTTT.

V is TRBV6-5 and J is TRBJ1-3; no clear D gene. CDR1 and CDR2 from the germline V gene are MNHEY and SVGAGI. V was pared by 8 bases and J by 0 bases, with 14 bases between. The CDR3 length is 15 residues. The CDR3 sequence: CASCVTVDSGNTIYF. DNA of the CDR3: TGTGCCAGCTGCGTTACCGTAGACTCTGGAAACACCATATATTTT.

The chain links TRBV6-2 or TRBV6-3 to TRBJ1-3; 7 bases line up with TRBD1. The CDR3 sequence is 15 residues long. V shed 6 bases, J shed 0 bases, and the junction held 5 bases outside the gene matches. CDR1 and CDR2 from the germline V gene are MNHEY and SVGEGT. The CDR3 nucleotides are TGTGCCAGCAGCCGGGGACAGCGCTCTGGAAACACCATATATTTT. As protein: CASSRGQRSGNTIYF.

The chain recombines TRBV2 with TRBJ1-4, with D unclear. Between the trimmed V and J ends, which lost 2 bases and 8 bases, there was a span of 12 bases. The CDR3 runs to 14 residues. Per the germline V gene, CDR1 is SNHLY and CDR2 is FYNNEI. CDR3 loop: CASSENRGGEKLFF. The CDR3 DNA reads TGTGCCAGCAGTGAAAACCGAGGAGGGGAAAAACTGTTTTTT.

The V call is TRBV20-1, the J call TRBJ2-5; unclear D gene. V lost 3 bases to trimming and J lost 5 bases, with 7 bases between them. This CDR3 is built from 11 residues. Per the germline V gene, CDR1 is DFQATT and CDR2 is SNEGSKA (reference sequence). The CDR3 DNA follows: TGCAGTGCTAGGTTGTCGGAGACCCAGTACTTC. Translated, it gives CSARLSETQYF.

J is TRBJ1-6 and V is TRBV27, with no clear D. Trimming took 5 bases from V and 10 from J, leaving 12 bases between them. In germline, CDR1 is MNHEY, CDR2 SMNVEV (reference sequence). The CDR3 runs 13 residues. The CDR3: CASSSQFLSPLHF. CDR3 bases: TGTGCCAGCAGTAGTCAGTTTTTGTCACCCCTCCACTTT.